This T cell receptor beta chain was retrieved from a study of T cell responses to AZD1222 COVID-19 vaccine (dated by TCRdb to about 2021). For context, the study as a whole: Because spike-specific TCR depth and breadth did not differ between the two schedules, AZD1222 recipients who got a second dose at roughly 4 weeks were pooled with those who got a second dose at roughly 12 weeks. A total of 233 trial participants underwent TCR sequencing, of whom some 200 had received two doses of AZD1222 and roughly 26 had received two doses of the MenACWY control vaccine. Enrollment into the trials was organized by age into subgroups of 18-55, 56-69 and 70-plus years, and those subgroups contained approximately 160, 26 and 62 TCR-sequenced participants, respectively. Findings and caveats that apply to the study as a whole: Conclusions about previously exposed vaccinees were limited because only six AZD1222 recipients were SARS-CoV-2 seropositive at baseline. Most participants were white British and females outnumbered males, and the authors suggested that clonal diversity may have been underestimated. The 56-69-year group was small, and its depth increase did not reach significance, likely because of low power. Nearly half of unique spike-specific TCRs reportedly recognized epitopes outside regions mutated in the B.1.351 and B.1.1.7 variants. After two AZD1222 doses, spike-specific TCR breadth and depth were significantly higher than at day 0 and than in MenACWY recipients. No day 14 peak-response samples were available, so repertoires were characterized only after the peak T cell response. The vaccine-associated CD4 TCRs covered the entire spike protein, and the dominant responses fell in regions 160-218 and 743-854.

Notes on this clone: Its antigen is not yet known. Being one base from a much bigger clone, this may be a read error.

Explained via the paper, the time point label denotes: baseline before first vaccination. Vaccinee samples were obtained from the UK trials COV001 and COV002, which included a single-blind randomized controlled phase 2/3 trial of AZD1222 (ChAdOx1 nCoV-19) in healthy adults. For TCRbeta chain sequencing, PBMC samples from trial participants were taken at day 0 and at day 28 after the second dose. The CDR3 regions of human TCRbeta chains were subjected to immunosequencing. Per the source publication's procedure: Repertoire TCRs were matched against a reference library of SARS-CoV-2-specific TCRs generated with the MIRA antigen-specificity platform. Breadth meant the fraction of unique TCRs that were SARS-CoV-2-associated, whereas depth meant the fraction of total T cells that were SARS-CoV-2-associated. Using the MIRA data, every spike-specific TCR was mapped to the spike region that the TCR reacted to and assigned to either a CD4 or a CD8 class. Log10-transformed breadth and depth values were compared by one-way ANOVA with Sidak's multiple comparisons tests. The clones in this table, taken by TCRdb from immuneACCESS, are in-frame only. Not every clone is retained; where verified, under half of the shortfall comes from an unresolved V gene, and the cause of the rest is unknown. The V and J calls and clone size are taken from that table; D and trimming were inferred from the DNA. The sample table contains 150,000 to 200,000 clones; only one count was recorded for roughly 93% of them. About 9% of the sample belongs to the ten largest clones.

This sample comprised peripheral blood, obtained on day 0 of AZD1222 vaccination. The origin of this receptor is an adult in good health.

CDR3 sequence: CASSQQGYGYTF. The nucleotides read TGTGCCAGCAGCCAACAGGGTTATGGCTACACCTTC. The sequence joins TRBV5-4 to TRBJ1-2; TRBD1 is possibly the D segment (6 matching bases). Sequences SGHNT (CDR1) and YYREEE (CDR2) are obtained from the germline V gene (reference sequence). V is pared back by 4 bases and J by 5 bases, with 9 bases lying between the germline termini. The CDR3 runs 12 amino acids, cysteine and phenylalanine included. The kept DNA is CDR3 alone, 36 bases in frame from the first base.